What follows describes a single T cell receptor beta chain. The CDR3 sequence is 14 residues long. The V segment lost 0 bases and the J segment 5 bases; nucleotides outside the gene matches: 5. Germline CDR1 SGDLS, CDR2 YYNGEE. The data were obtained in a study of T cell changes during pregnancy in multiple sclerosis. Sequenced by immunoSEQ multiplex PCR; TCRdb stores in-frame clones only, minus some. The sample yields some 10,000 clones, roughly 91% seen once. This TCR was sampled from a female donor in good health, enrolled as a control in a pregnancy study. Sequencing was performed on CD8+ T cells from peripheral blood mononuclear cells, taken in the first trimester of pregnancy. The gene calls are TRBV9 and TRBJ2-7; 7 bases are a match to TRBD2. CDR3 nucleotides: TGTGCCAGCAGCGTAGCCAGCGGGGCCCACGAGCAGTACTTC. As protein: CASSVASGAHEQYF.